The 10 T cell receptor beta chains below come from one sample, sequenced in a study of blood T cell repertoires in COVID-19. The protocol was immunoSEQ multiplex PCR, while the TCRdb copy is restricted to in-frame clones and leaves out a portion. Of some 200,000 clones in the sample, 70% to 90% were seen once. Sequenced: peripheral blood. These TCRs come from an elderly man with acute or convalescent COVID-19.

V usage is TRBV2 and J usage is TRBJ2-7, with 7 bases fitting TRBD1. This CDR3 is 15 amino acids long. V trimming: 9 bases; J trimming: 1 base; junction bases outside the gene matches: 12. Germline assignment: CDR1 SNHLY and CDR2 FYNNEI. CDR3 region: CASILPDRESYEQYF. CDR3 coding DNA: TGTGCCAGTATCCTACCCGACAGGGAGTCCTACGAGCAGTACTTC.

The chain links TRBV28 to TRBJ2-7, with TRBD2 identical over 9 bases. The length of the CDR3 is 15 residues. J was trimmed by 4 bases and V by 4 bases; bases with no gene match: 8. Germline V CDR1 and CDR2: MDHEN, SYDVKM. This chain's CDR3 is CASSSTGTSMYEQYF. In DNA, the CDR3 is TGTGCCAGCAGTTCCACCGGGACTAGCATGTACGAGCAGTACTTC.

This clone turned up a few times. The chain uses TRBV7-8 and TRBJ2-7; 10 bases are shared with TRBD2. The CDR3 covers 16 residues. The germline gives CDR1 SGHVS, CDR2 FQNEAQ. Trimming took 5 bases from V and 6 from J; bases not matched to a gene: 13. The CDR3 DNA is TGTGCCAGCAGCCTGCGGACTAGCGGTACTGTTTCCGAGCAGTACGTC. Protein: CASSLRTSGTVSEQYV.

The rearrangement uses TRBV19 and TRBJ2-7; TRBD1 matches at 9 bases. There are 14 residues in the CDR3. From germline, CDR1 is LNHDA and CDR2 SQIVND (reference sequence). J lost 4 bases, V lost 1 base, and 2 bases had no gene match. CDR3 DNA sequence: TGTGCCAGTAGTATAGCCGGGACAGGGTACGAGCAGTACTTC. Translation: CASSIAGTGYEQYF.

The chain employs TRBV2 and TRBJ2-3, with D perhaps matching TRBD1 (5 bases). Looked up from germline, CDR1 is SNHLY and CDR2 is FYNNEI. V was shortened by 2 bases and J by 6 bases, with 9 bases between the two germline ends. This CDR3 has 13 residues. The CDR3 DNA sequence: TGTGCCAGCAGTGAATACAAGGGGGATACGCAGTATTTT. This gives the protein CASSEYKGDTQYF.

This chain joins TRBV7-2 and TRBJ2-7; unclear D gene. The CDR3 extends over 13 amino acids. V lost 2 bases, J lost 7 bases, and 12 bases lay in between. The germline V gene has CDR1 SGHTA and CDR2 FQGNSA. Here the CDR3 reads CASSLTSRWEQYF. CDR3 bases: TGTGCCAGCAGCTTAACGAGCCGTTGGGAGCAGTACTTC.

The genes are TRBV27 and TRBJ2-5, with 7 bases that match TRBD1. CDR1 and CDR2 from the germline V gene are MNHEY and SMNVEV (reference sequence). Trimming took 5 bases from V and 1 from J; bases not matched to a gene: 10. CDR3 size: 16 residues. The CDR3 nucleotides read TGTGCCAGCAGTCCTAGACCGACAGGGCCCCAAGAGACCCAGTACTTC. Protein: CASSPRPTGPQETQYF.

V and J are TRBV7-9 and TRBJ2-2, with D tentatively TRBD1 (6 bases). Germline lookup yields CDR1 SEHNR and CDR2 FQNEAQ (reference sequence). The CDR3 has 14 residues. V lost 8 bases to trimming and J lost 1 base, with 11 bases between them. CDR3 region: CASHRTENTGELFF. DNA of the CDR3: TGTGCCAGCCATCGGACAGAGAACACCGGGGAGCTGTTTTTT.

The rearrangement uses TRBV3-1 (or the pseudogene TRBV3-2) and TRBJ2-7, with 9 bases matching TRBD2. The germline V gene encodes CDR1 LGHDT and CDR2 YNNKEL (reference sequence). The CDR3 is 15 residues long. Germline trimming cut 3 bases from V and 5 bases from J; bases unmatched to any gene: 8. Written as DNA, the CDR3 is TGTGCCAGCAGCCAGTCCACTAGCGGGCTGGACGAGCAGTACTTC. Amino acid sequence: CASSQSTSGLDEQYF.

The chain links TRBV6-5 to TRBJ2-7, with TRBD1 matching 8 bases. The V segment lost 6 bases and the J segment 2 bases; nucleotides outside the gene matches: 6. This CDR3 spans 14 amino acids. Per the germline V gene, CDR1 is MNHEY and CDR2 is SVGAGI. The CDR3 reads CASSRTGGAYEQYF. The CDR3 nucleotides are TGTGCCAGCAGCCGAACAGGGGGAGCCTACGAGCAGTACTTC.